Listed below are T cell receptor beta chains from one sample, sequenced in a study of blood T cell repertoires in COVID-19. Repertoires were generated with immunoSEQ multiplex PCR, while TCRdb's copy carries only in-frame clones and drops some. The data hold fewer than 150,000 clones, with approximately 91% observed a single time. The sequenced material came from peripheral blood. The receptors here all came from a man in his fifties or sixties with active or convalescent COVID-19. Both conserved end residues are part of each CDR3. D genes are given only for firm matches. The size entry is marked missing in some rows and otherwise reads once, few, many or a size class.

CDR3nt | CDR3aa | d_gene | abundance | j_gene | v_gene
TGTGCCAGCAGCTTGTTCAGTCAGAAAGATACGCAGTATTTT | CASSLFSQKDTQYF | - | - | TRBJ2-3 | TRBV5-4
TGTGCCAGCAGCCAAACAGGGTACGAAGCTTTCTTT | CASSQTGYEAFF | - | - | TRBJ1-1 | TRBV3-1/TRBV3-2
TGTGCCAGCAGCACCCGGGACAGCAGCCCCGGGGAGCTGTTTTTT | CASSTRDSSPGELFF | TRBD1 | few | TRBJ2-2 | TRBV4-2
TGTGCCAGTAGTAGGGGGACAGTGAACACTGAAGCTTTCTTT | CASSRGTVNTEAFF | TRBD1 | - | TRBJ1-1 | TRBV19
TGTGCCAGCTCACCATACGGGAGCTCCTACGAGCAGTACTTC | CASSPYGSSYEQYF | - | - | TRBJ2-7 | TRBV18
TGTGCCAGCAGCTTAACGGGACAGGGGTGGGTCACCGGGGAGCTGTTTTTT | CASSLTGQGWVTGELFF | TRBD1 | - | TRBJ2-2 | TRBV7-3
TGTGCCAGTAGTATAGGGACTAGCCAAACGAACACCGGGGAGCTGTTTTTT | CASSIGTSQTNTGELFF | TRBD2 | once | TRBJ2-2 | TRBV19
TGTGCCAGCAGCCCGCGGACTAGCGGGAGCCCCTACAATGAGCAGTTCTTC | CASSPRTSGSPYNEQFF | TRBD2 | - | TRBJ2-1 | TRBV11-2
TGTGCCAGCAGCCCTGCTCCGAGGCAGCCCCAGCATTTT | CASSPAPRQPQHF | - | - | TRBJ1-5 | TRBV28
TGTGCCAGCAGCCTGGGGGGGGCGAATTCACCCCTCCACTTT | CASSLGGANSPLHF | - | - | TRBJ1-6 | TRBV28
TGTGCCAGTAGTAGCGGGTCAAGCTCCTACAATGAGCAGTTCTTC | CASSSGSSSYNEQFF | - | few | TRBJ2-1 | TRBV19
TGTGCCACCAGCAGGGGGGAGGGACGGAAACTGTTTTTT | CATSRGEGRKLFF | - | - | TRBJ1-4 | TRBV15
TGCGCCAGCAGTTTTCGAGAAGGGGGCAGGGAAGAGACCCAGTACTTC | CASSFREGGREETQYF | TRBD1 | - | TRBJ2-5 | TRBV5-1
TGTGCCAGCAGTTTGGGGCGGGACAGAGCCTACGAGCAGTACTTC | CASSLGRDRAYEQYF | - | - | TRBJ2-7 | TRBV28
TGTGCCAGCAGCTCGGGACAGAATCAGCCCCAGCATTTT | CASSSGQNQPQHF | TRBD1 | - | TRBJ1-5 | TRBV7-9
TGTGCCAGCAGGGGGACAGGGGGCGAAAATCGCTATGGCTACACCTTC | CASRGTGGENRYGYTF | TRBD1 | - | TRBJ1-2 | TRBV2
TGCGCCAGCAGGGTGACAGGGGGGAACACTGAAGCTTTCTTT | CASRVTGGNTEAFF | TRBD1 | - | TRBJ1-1 | TRBV10-2
TGTGCCAGCAGTCAGACTAGGGGGCCTTTACAGAGGGGCAATGAGCAGTTCTTC | CASSQTRGPLQRGNEQFF | - | - | TRBJ2-1 | TRBV3-1/TRBV3-2
TGTGCCACCAGCAATCGCAGGGCTAGCGGGGTTAAGCAGTTCTTC | CATSNRRASGVKQFF | TRBD2 | - | TRBJ2-1 | TRBV15
TGTGCCAGTAGTATAGATTCTGGGCGTGAGCAGTTCTTC | CASSIDSGREQFF | - | - | TRBJ2-1 | TRBV19